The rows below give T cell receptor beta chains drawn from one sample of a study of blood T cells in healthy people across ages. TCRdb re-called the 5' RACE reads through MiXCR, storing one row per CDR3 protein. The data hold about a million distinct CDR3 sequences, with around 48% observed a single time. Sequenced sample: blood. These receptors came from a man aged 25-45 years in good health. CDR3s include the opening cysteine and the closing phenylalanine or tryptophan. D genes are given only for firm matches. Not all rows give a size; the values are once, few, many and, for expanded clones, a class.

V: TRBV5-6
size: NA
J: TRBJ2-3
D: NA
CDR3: CASSGPDSTDTQYF

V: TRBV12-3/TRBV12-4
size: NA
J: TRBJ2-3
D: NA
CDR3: CASREGRTLRFTGTQYF

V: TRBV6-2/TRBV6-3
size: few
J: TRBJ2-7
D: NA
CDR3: CASSYDSYYEQYF

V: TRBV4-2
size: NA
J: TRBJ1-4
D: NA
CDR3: CASSQDVDPTNEKLFF

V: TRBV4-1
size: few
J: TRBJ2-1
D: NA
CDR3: CASSQEGGANYNEQFF

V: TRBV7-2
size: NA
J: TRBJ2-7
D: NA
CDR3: CASSNPGFYYEQYF

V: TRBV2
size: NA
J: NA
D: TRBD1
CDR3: CASRLGQQFNEQYF

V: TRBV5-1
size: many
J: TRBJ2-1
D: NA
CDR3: CASSLLAADEQFF

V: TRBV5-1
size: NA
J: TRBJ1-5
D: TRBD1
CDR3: CASSPNPGQFQPQHF

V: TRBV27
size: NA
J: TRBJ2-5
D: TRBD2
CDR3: CASSFGTSFRYEQYF

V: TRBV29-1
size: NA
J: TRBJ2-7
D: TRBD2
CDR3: CSAEGLAGGPYNEQYF

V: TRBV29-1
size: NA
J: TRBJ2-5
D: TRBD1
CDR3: CSVERTGVGETQYF